The rows below give T cell receptor beta chains drawn from one sample of a study of T cell responses to AZD1222 COVID-19 vaccine. TCRdb's table, derived via immunoSEQ multiplex PCR, lists solely in-frame clones and lacks some. Among roughly 100,000 clones listed, 90% were seen once. The source material was peripheral blood, sampled 28 days after the second AZD1222 dose. Receptor source: an adult who received the AZD1222 COVID-19 vaccine. CDR3s include the opening cysteine and the closing phenylalanine or tryptophan. A D gene is named only where the DNA matches it firmly. Clone size appears in some rows only: once, few, many, or a class for an expanded clone.

TRBV27	TRBJ2-7	-	TRBD1	CASSFSAGGGTYEQYF	TGTGCCAGCAGTTTCTCCGCAGGGGGCGGCACCTACGAGCAGTACTTC
TRBV11-1	TRBJ2-7	few	-	CASSPAAASYEQYF	TGTGCCAGCAGCCCAGCGGCAGCTTCCTACGAGCAGTACTTC
TRBV4-1	TRBJ1-5	-	-	CASSQDGRGQPQHF	TGCGCCAGCAGCCAAGATGGGCGGGGCCAGCCCCAGCATTTT
TRBV7-2	TRBJ2-7	-	-	CASSSSRDLNEQYF	TGTGCCAGCAGCTCGTCCCGGGACCTAAACGAGCAGTACTTC
TRBV19	TRBJ1-1	once	-	CASSIVGNMRGAFF	TGTGCCAGTAGTATAGTGGGGAATATGAGGGGAGCTTTCTTT
TRBV11-3	TRBJ2-5	-	TRBD2	CASSIGTSGRETQYF	TGTGCCAGCAGCATCGGGACTAGCGGTCGGGAGACCCAGTACTTC
TRBV6-5	TRBJ2-7	-	TRBD1	CASSPVAGGPHEQYF	TGTGCCAGCAGCCCCGTTGCAGGGGGACCGCATGAGCAGTACTTC
TRBV7-2	TRBJ2-2	-	-	CASSLDSGINTGELFF	TGTGCCAGCAGCTTAGATTCAGGGATAAACACCGGGGAGCTGTTTTTT
TRBV27	TRBJ2-2	-	-	CASSMGRIDSYTGELFF	TGTGCCAGCAGTATGGGACGGATAGACAGTTACACCGGGGAGCTGTTTTTT
TRBV4-1	TRBJ2-7	few	TRBD2	CASSQEAPDGGGYEQYF	TGCGCCAGCAGCCAAGAGGCCCCCGATGGGGGGGGCTACGAGCAGTACTTC
TRBV13	TRBJ1-5	once	-	CASSARGNQPQHF	TGTGCCAGCAGCGCCCGTGGCAATCAGCCCCAGCATTTT